Reported below is one TCR beta chain. The data belong to a study of control samples from healthy donors and cancer patients. The data were produced by immunoSEQ multiplex PCR, yet TCRdb's version contains in-frame clones alone and is incomplete. The repertoire has 150,000 to 180,000 clones, just under 95% of them found once; the top ten carry about 5.6%. CDR1 PRHDT and CDR2 FYEKMQ come from the germline V gene (reference sequence). The CDR3 contains 16 residues. J was trimmed by 5 bases and V by 2 bases; bases with no gene match: 10. The specimen was blood. The receptor was isolated from a man between 35 and 55 years old in good health. The rearrangement joins TRBV13 to TRBJ2-3, with 7 positions matching TRBD2. The CDR3 protein is CASSLREAGRRDTQYF. DNA of the CDR3: TGTGCCAGCAGCTTAAGGGAAGCGGGGAGGAGAGATACGCAGTATTTT. Full variable domain (rest looked up from reference TRBV13 and TRBJ2-3): AAGVIQSPRHLIKEKRETATLKCYPIPRHDTVYWYQQGPGQDPQFLISFYEKMQSDKGSIPDRFSAQQFSDYHSELNMSSLELGDSALYFCASSLREAGRRDTQYFGPGTRLTVL.